The rows below give T cell receptor beta chains drawn from one sample of a study of PD-1 blockade in mismatch repair-deficient tumors. Repertoires were generated with immunoSEQ multiplex PCR, while TCRdb's copy carries only in-frame clones and drops some. The data contain around 130,000 clones, about nine tenths of them singletons. The sample here was peripheral blood, taken roughly 70 weeks after starting pembrolizumab. These receptors came from an adult with mismatch repair-deficient cancer. The CDR3 runs from the conserved cysteine through the conserved F or W. A D gene is named only where the DNA matches it firmly. Clone size is not always given. Where it is, it says once, few, many or a class for expanded clones.

j_gene,d_gene,abundance,v_gene,CDR3nt,CDR3aa
TRBJ2-7,TRBD1,NA,TRBV11-3,TGTGCCAGCAGCTTAACAGGGGCCTACTACGAGCAGTACTTC,CASSLTGAYYEQYF
TRBJ1-5,TRBD1,NA,TRBV4-3,TGCGCCAGCAGCCAAACAGGGGGAGTCAATCAGCCCCAGCATTTT,CASSQTGGVNQPQHF
TRBJ2-1,TRBD2,NA,TRBV10-3,TGTGCCATCAGTCTAGCGGGAGGTAGAAATGAGCAGTTCTTC,CAISLAGGRNEQFF
TRBJ2-1,NA,once,TRBV15,TGTGCCACTGGGCCGCCGGGAGAAGACAATGAGCAGTTCTTC,CATGPPGEDNEQFF
TRBJ2-1,NA,NA,TRBV14,TGTGCCAGCAGCCAAGATAGCGGCAGGGCGGGTGAGCAGTTCTTC,CASSQDSGRAGEQFF
TRBJ1-3,NA,NA,TRBV4-3,TGCGCCAGCAGCCAAGAGCGGTTCTCTGGAAACACCATATATTTT,CASSQERFSGNTIYF
TRBJ1-5,TRBD1,few,TRBV19,TGTGCCAGTAGCAACAGGGGGAATGATCAGCCCCAGCATTTT,CASSNRGNDQPQHF
TRBJ2-7,NA,NA,TRBV7-6,TGTGCCAGCAGCTTAGCGGTTATCGACGAGCAGTACTTC,CASSLAVIDEQYF
TRBJ2-3,NA,NA,TRBV4-1,TGCGCCAGCAGCCAAGGGCTAGGGATCACAGATACGCAGTATTTT,CASSQGLGITDTQYF
TRBJ2-2,NA,NA,TRBV5-1,TGCGCCAGCAGCGTAGACTCTTGGAACACCGGGGAGCTGTTTTTT,CASSVDSWNTGELFF
TRBJ1-1,NA,NA,TRBV7-8,TGTGCCAGCAGCCCCGAGGCTTTCTTT,CASSPEAFF
TRBJ1-1,NA,NA,TRBV19,TGTGCCAGTAGTATTCCGGACGGCTTTCGGACTGAAGCTTTCTTT,CASSIPDGFRTEAFF
TRBJ2-5,TRBD2,NA,TRBV19,TGTGCCAGTAGTTTTAAACTAGCGAGGTACCAAGAGACCCAGTACTTC,CASSFKLARYQETQYF
TRBJ1-4,NA,once,TRBV19,TGTGCCAGTAACGCCGGTGGCGGGGCGGCTAATGAAAAACTGTTTTTT,CASNAGGGAANEKLFF
TRBJ2-1,TRBD2,NA,TRBV5-4,TGTGCCAGCAGCAATCCGGGACTAGCGGGAATCTTCTCCTACAATGAGCAGTTCTTC,CASSNPGLAGIFSYNEQFF
TRBJ2-7,NA,once,TRBV11-2,TGTGCCAGCAGCTTAGCGCTGGACTACGAGCAGTACTTC,CASSLALDYEQYF
TRBJ2-7,TRBD1,NA,TRBV11-3,TGTGCCAGCAGCTTAGAAGACAGGGTAGTGCACGAGCAGTACTTC,CASSLEDRVVHEQYF
TRBJ1-2,NA,NA,TRBV7-2,TGTGCCAGCAGCTTAGGAGGAAGCTACACCTTC,CASSLGGSYTF
TRBJ2-7,NA,NA,TRBV13,TGTGCCAGCAGCTCCGGGGGAACTGTGACCCTTCCCTACGAGCAGTACTTC,CASSSGGTVTLPYEQYF
TRBJ2-2,NA,NA,TRBV6-5,TGTGCCAGCAACCCAGGGAGGACCGGGGAGCTGTTTTTT,CASNPGRTGELFF
TRBJ2-7,NA,NA,TRBV5-4,TGTGCCAGCAGCTTTGACGGGACGGTAGACGAGCAGTACTTC,CASSFDGTVDEQYF
TRBJ1-2,NA,NA,TRBV7-9,TGTGCCAGCAGCAAAGGGACGGGCTATGGCTACACCTTC,CASSKGTGYGYTF
TRBJ2-5,NA,NA,TRBV19,TGTGCCAGTAGAGGGGGAGCGGCCCAAGAGACCCAGTACTTC,CASRGGAAQETQYF
TRBJ2-7,TRBD1,NA,TRBV10-1,TGCGCCAGCAGTGACGGACAGGGGGACCACGAGCAGTACTTC,CASSDGQGDHEQYF
TRBJ1-4,TRBD1,NA,TRBV6-1,TGTGCCAGCAGTTTACGGGACAGGGGGAACGAAAAACTGTTTTTT,CASSLRDRGNEKLFF
TRBJ2-7,TRBD2,NA,TRBV11-2,TGTGCCAGCAGCTTAGAGGTTAGCGGGTACCACTACGAGCAGTACTTC,CASSLEVSGYHYEQYF
TRBJ2-1,NA,NA,TRBV14,TGTGCCAGCAGCCAAGGGAGGGGGACCGCCTACAATGAGCAGTTCTTC,CASSQGRGTAYNEQFF
TRBJ2-7,NA,NA,TRBV2,TGTGCCAGCGTGGACATCCAGTCCTACGAGCAGTACTTC,CASVDIQSYEQYF
TRBJ1-1,NA,NA,TRBV25-1,TGTGCCAGCAGTCAGACAGTGAACACTGAAGCTTTCTTT,CASSQTVNTEAFF
TRBJ1-4,NA,NA,TRBV7-8,TGTGCCAGCAGCTTAGCAGGGTATGCTGAAAAACTGTTTTTT,CASSLAGYAEKLFF
TRBJ2-1,TRBD1,NA,TRBV19,TGTGCCAGTAGTCTTTCCGGGACAGGGCATGAGCAGTTCTTC,CASSLSGTGHEQFF
TRBJ2-1,TRBD2,NA,TRBV19,TGTGCCAGTACCGAGACTAGCGGGAGGGCCTTTGGCAATGAGCAGTTCTTC,CASTETSGRAFGNEQFF
TRBJ2-1,TRBD2,many,TRBV7-8,TGTGCCAGCAGCCGACTAGCGGGAGCCGAGCAGTTCTTC,CASSRLAGAEQFF
TRBJ2-5,TRBD1,NA,TRBV2,TGTGCCAGCAGTGACCAGGGGGCGGGGGAGACCCAGTACTTC,CASSDQGAGETQYF
TRBJ1-3,TRBD1,NA,TRBV6-5,TGTGCCAACCCCCCGACAGGGTCTGGAAACACCATATATTTT,CANPPTGSGNTIYF
TRBJ1-1,NA,NA,TRBV11-1,TGTGCCAGCAGCCAATTGAGAGTGGAGAGTACTGAAGCTTTCTTT,CASSQLRVESTEAFF
TRBJ1-5,NA,NA,TRBV10-3,TGTGCCATCAAGGCAGGGGCCGGTGACAATCAGCCCCAGCATTTT,CAIKAGAGDNQPQHF
TRBJ2-1,TRBD2,once,TRBV25-1,TGTGCCAGCAGTGAGACTAGCGGGAGGGCGATTGGTGAGCAGTTCTTC,CASSETSGRAIGEQFF
TRBJ2-7,NA,NA,TRBV6-5,TGTGCCAGCAGTTATTACAGGGACTCCCACGAGCAGTACTTC,CASSYYRDSHEQYF
TRBJ1-5,NA,once,TRBV5-1,TGCGCCAGCAGCTTGGCCTTCCAGCCCCAGCATTTT,CASSLAFQPQHF
TRBJ2-7,TRBD1,once,TRBV6-5,TGTGCCAGCAGTTCATATAAGGGACAGGGGACCTACGAGCAGTACTTC,CASSSYKGQGTYEQYF
TRBJ2-1,NA,NA,TRBV5-5,TGTGCCAGCAGCTTGAGGTTCGGGGAAAGCTCCAATGAGCAGTTCTTC,CASSLRFGESSNEQFF
TRBJ2-5,NA,NA,TRBV11-2,TGTGCCAGCAGCTTAGACCTATACCTCCAAGAGACCCAGTACTTC,CASSLDLYLQETQYF
TRBJ2-3,TRBD2,NA,TRBV27,TGTGCCAGCAGAGTTCTAGCGGGAGGGGGAGATACACAGTATTTT,CASRVLAGGGDTQYF
TRBJ2-1,TRBD1,once,TRBV27,TGTGCCAGCAGTGCGTCAGGGGGCGACGTCTACAATGAGCAGTTCTTC,CASSASGGDVYNEQFF
TRBJ2-2,NA,NA,TRBV11-3,TGTGCCAGCAGCCCCGGAGGTGGGACCGGGGAGCTGTTTTTT,CASSPGGGTGELFF
TRBJ2-1,NA,NA,TRBV19,TGTGCCAGTAGTATAGGCTCTGCTGGGGATGAGCAGTTCTTC,CASSIGSAGDEQFF
TRBJ1-2,NA,NA,TRBV12-5,TGTGCTAGTGGTTTGGTACGAGTCAGGGCAGACTATGGCTACACCTTC,CASGLVRVRADYGYTF
TRBJ2-3,NA,NA,TRBV14,TGTGCCAGCAGCCAAGATTTACTGTATCGCCCAGATACGCAGTATTTT,CASSQDLLYRPDTQYF
TRBJ2-2,NA,NA,TRBV4-3,TGCGCCAGCAGCCACGCCGACAGCACCGGGGAGCTGTTTTTT,CASSHADSTGELFF
TRBJ2-3,NA,NA,TRBV4-1,TGCGCCAGCACCCCGAAGTCGGTATCTAGCACAGATACGCAGTATTTT,CASTPKSVSSTDTQYF
TRBJ2-7,NA,NA,TRBV13,TGTGCCAGCAGCTTAGGGACCCTCTACGAGCAGTACTTC,CASSLGTLYEQYF
TRBJ2-3,NA,NA,TRBV14,TGTGCCAGCAGCCAAGATATTTTAGATACGCAGTATTTT,CASSQDILDTQYF
TRBJ1-4,NA,NA,TRBV11-3,TGTGCCAGCAGCCCAATCCGGGGCGAAAAACTGTTTTTT,CASSPIRGEKLFF